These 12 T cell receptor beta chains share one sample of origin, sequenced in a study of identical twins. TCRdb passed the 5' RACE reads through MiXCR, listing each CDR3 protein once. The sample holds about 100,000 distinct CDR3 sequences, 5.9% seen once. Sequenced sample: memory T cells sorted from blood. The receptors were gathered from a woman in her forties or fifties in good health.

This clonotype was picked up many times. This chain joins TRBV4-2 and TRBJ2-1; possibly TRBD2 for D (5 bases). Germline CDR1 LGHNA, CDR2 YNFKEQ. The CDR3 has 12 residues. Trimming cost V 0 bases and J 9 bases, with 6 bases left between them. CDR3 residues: CASSQDRGEQFF. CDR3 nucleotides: TGTGCCAGCAGCCAAGACCGGGGTGAGCAGTTCTTC.

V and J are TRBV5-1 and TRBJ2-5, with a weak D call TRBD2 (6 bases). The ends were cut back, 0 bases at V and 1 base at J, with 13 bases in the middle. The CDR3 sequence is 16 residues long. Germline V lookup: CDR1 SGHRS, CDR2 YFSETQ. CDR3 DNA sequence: TGCGCCAGCAGCTTGGAAGGGGTCGGGGGCCAAGAGACCCAGTACTTC. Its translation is CASSLEGVGGQETQYF.

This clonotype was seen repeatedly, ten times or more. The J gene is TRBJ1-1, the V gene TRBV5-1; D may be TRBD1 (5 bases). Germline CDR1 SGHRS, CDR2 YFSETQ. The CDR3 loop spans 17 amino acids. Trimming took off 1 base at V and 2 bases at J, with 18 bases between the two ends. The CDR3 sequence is CASSLNAHKTVNTEAFF. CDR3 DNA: TGCGCCAGCAGCTTGAATGCCCACAAGACAGTAAACACTGAAGCTTTCTTT.

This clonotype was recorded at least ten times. The CDR3 region is CASSHPLAKNIQYF. The CDR3 region has the DNA TGTGCCAGCAGCCACCCCTTAGCCAAAAACATTCAGTACTTC. This rearrangement joins TRBV3-1 to TRBJ2-4; D call uncertain. This CDR3 comprises 14 residues. Germline CDR1 reads LGHDT; CDR2 reads YNNKEL (reference sequence). Deletions cut 3 bases from V and 0 bases from J, with 6 bases between.

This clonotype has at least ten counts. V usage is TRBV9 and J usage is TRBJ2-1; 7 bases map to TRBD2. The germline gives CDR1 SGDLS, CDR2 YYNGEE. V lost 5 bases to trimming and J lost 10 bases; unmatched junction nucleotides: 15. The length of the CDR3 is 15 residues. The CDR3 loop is CASSETSELTGEQFF. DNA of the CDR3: TGTGCCAGCAGTGAAACTAGCGAACTTACGGGGGAGCAGTTCTTC.

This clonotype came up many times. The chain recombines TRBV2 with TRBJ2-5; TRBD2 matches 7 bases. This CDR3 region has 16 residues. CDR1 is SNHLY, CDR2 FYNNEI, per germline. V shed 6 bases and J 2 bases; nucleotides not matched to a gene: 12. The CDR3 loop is CASSPTSVRGQETQYF. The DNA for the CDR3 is TGTGCCAGCAGCCCTACTAGCGTTCGGGGACAAGAGACCCAGTACTTC.

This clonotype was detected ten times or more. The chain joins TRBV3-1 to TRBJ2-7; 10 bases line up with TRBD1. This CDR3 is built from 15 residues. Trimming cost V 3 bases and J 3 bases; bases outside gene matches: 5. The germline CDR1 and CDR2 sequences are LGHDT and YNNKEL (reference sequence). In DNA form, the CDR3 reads TGTGCCAGCAGCCAGCCGGGACAGGGGTTCTACGAGCAGTACTTC. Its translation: CASSQPGQGFYEQYF.

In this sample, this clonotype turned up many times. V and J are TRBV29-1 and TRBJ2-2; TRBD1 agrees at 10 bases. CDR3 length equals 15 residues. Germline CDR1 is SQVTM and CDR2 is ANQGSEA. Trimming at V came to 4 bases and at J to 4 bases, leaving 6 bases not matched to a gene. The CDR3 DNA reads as TGCAGCGTTGGAATGACAGGGGGCTTCACCGGGGAGCTGTTTTTT. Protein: CSVGMTGGFTGELFF.

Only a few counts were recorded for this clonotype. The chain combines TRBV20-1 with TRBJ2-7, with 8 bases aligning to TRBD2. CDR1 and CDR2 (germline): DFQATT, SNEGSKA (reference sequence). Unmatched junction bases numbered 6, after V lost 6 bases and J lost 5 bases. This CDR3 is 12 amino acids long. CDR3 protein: CSATGTSNEQYF. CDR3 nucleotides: TGCAGTGCCACCGGGACTAGTAACGAGCAGTACTTC.

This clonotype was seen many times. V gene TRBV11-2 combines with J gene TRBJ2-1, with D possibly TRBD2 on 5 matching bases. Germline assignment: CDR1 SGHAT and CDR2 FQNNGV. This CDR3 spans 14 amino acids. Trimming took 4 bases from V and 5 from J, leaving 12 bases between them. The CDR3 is CASSSIKRNNEQFF. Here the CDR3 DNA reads TGTGCCAGCAGCTCCATAAAGCGGAACAATGAGCAGTTCTTC. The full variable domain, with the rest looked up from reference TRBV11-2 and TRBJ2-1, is EAGVAQSPRYKIIEKRQSVAFWCNPISGHATLYWYQQILGQGPKLLIQFQNNGVVDDSQLPKDRFSAERLKGVDSTLKIQPAKLEDSAVYLCASSSIKRNNEQFFGPGTRLTVL.

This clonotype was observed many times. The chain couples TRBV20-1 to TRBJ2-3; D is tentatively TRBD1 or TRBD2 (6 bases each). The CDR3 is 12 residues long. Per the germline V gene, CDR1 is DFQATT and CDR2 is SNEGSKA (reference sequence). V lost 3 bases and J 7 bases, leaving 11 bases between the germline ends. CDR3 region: CSASGGTYTQYF. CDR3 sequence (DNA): TGCAGTGCTAGCGGGGGCACCTATACGCAGTATTTT.

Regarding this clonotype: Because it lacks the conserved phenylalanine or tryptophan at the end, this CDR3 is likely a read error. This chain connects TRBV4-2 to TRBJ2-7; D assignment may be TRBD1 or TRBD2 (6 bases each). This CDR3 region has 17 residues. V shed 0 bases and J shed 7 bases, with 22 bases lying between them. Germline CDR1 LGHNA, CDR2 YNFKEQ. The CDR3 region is CASSQEVCRGRWGEQYD. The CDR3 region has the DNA TGTGCCAGCAGCCAAGAGGTCTGTCGGGGGCGGTGGGGGGAGCAGTACGAC.